This T cell receptor (beta chain) was captured by sequencing in a study of CD8+CD57+ T cells in acquired aplastic anemia (dated by TCRdb to 2017 to 2018). In the study overall: Extracted DNA from sorted CD4+ and CD8+ cells averaged approximately 3 ug, ranging from roughly 0.2 to 30 ug. For healthy donor samples, the average read count was about 10 million for CD4+ cells and roughly 11 million for CD8+ cells.

This clonotype was seen a handful of times. No cognate antigen has been identified for it. The input lacks base qualities; no much larger clone sits a single base away. V drops 5 bases and J drops 0 bases, leaving 11 bases in between. The CDR3 spans 14 residues, from the cysteine through the phenylalanine. Only CDR3 DNA remains: 42 bases, in frame from the first base. The germline V gene specifies MNHNS as CDR1 and SASEGT as CDR2. Overall results and qualifications from the work: Roughly 30 CD8+ CDR3 sequences were found to be shared between patients and controls, but these sequences appeared to be highly expressed in patients and within the immunodominant clones of the patients. CD8+ Simpson's diversity did not differ significantly between patients and healthy controls (P=0.060).

Profiling of TCR beta VDJ combinations and CDR3 sequences used genomic DNA as the template. TCR repertoire sequencing was run on an Illumina HiSeq 2000. Turning to the authors' computational methods: Repertoire assessment relied on Simpson's diversity index, CDR3 size and DJ length profiles, and TRBV/TRBJ rearrangement plots. Whichever DNA sequence was most abundant in the deep sequencing data was defined as the immunodominant clone. CDR3 amino acid sequences were screened for sharing across subjects and compared with published repertoires and the VDJdb database. The raw public data were reprocessed by TCRdb itself: fastp quality trimming at Q25, MiXCR clonotype calling, in-frame beta chains only. Each entry merges the rows of one CDR3 protein and shows their most common DNA and genes. TCRdb, not the authors, supplied the V and J calls. Here the sample has 90,000 to 130,000 distinct CDR3 sequences; about half occur a single time. About 32% of the sample lies in the top ten.

The study deep-sequenced TCR repertoires of sorted CD4+ and CD8+ blood T cells from severe aplastic anemia patients and healthy subjects. Ficoll-Paque density gradient centrifugation was used to isolate peripheral blood mononuclear cells. CD4+ and CD8+ T cells were sorted by FACS or magnetic beads before DNA extraction. The chain links TRBV6-1 with TRBJ2-7, and possibly TRBD2, on 6 matching bases. Sequenced input: sorted CD4+, CD8+, or CD8+CD57+ T cells (not recorded which) from PBMCs. The receptor was derived from a human donor in good health, serving as a control. The encoded CDR3 is CASSPGLFSYEQYF. At the DNA level, the sequence is TGTGCCAGCAGTCCAGGACTATTCTCCTACGAGCAGTACTTC.